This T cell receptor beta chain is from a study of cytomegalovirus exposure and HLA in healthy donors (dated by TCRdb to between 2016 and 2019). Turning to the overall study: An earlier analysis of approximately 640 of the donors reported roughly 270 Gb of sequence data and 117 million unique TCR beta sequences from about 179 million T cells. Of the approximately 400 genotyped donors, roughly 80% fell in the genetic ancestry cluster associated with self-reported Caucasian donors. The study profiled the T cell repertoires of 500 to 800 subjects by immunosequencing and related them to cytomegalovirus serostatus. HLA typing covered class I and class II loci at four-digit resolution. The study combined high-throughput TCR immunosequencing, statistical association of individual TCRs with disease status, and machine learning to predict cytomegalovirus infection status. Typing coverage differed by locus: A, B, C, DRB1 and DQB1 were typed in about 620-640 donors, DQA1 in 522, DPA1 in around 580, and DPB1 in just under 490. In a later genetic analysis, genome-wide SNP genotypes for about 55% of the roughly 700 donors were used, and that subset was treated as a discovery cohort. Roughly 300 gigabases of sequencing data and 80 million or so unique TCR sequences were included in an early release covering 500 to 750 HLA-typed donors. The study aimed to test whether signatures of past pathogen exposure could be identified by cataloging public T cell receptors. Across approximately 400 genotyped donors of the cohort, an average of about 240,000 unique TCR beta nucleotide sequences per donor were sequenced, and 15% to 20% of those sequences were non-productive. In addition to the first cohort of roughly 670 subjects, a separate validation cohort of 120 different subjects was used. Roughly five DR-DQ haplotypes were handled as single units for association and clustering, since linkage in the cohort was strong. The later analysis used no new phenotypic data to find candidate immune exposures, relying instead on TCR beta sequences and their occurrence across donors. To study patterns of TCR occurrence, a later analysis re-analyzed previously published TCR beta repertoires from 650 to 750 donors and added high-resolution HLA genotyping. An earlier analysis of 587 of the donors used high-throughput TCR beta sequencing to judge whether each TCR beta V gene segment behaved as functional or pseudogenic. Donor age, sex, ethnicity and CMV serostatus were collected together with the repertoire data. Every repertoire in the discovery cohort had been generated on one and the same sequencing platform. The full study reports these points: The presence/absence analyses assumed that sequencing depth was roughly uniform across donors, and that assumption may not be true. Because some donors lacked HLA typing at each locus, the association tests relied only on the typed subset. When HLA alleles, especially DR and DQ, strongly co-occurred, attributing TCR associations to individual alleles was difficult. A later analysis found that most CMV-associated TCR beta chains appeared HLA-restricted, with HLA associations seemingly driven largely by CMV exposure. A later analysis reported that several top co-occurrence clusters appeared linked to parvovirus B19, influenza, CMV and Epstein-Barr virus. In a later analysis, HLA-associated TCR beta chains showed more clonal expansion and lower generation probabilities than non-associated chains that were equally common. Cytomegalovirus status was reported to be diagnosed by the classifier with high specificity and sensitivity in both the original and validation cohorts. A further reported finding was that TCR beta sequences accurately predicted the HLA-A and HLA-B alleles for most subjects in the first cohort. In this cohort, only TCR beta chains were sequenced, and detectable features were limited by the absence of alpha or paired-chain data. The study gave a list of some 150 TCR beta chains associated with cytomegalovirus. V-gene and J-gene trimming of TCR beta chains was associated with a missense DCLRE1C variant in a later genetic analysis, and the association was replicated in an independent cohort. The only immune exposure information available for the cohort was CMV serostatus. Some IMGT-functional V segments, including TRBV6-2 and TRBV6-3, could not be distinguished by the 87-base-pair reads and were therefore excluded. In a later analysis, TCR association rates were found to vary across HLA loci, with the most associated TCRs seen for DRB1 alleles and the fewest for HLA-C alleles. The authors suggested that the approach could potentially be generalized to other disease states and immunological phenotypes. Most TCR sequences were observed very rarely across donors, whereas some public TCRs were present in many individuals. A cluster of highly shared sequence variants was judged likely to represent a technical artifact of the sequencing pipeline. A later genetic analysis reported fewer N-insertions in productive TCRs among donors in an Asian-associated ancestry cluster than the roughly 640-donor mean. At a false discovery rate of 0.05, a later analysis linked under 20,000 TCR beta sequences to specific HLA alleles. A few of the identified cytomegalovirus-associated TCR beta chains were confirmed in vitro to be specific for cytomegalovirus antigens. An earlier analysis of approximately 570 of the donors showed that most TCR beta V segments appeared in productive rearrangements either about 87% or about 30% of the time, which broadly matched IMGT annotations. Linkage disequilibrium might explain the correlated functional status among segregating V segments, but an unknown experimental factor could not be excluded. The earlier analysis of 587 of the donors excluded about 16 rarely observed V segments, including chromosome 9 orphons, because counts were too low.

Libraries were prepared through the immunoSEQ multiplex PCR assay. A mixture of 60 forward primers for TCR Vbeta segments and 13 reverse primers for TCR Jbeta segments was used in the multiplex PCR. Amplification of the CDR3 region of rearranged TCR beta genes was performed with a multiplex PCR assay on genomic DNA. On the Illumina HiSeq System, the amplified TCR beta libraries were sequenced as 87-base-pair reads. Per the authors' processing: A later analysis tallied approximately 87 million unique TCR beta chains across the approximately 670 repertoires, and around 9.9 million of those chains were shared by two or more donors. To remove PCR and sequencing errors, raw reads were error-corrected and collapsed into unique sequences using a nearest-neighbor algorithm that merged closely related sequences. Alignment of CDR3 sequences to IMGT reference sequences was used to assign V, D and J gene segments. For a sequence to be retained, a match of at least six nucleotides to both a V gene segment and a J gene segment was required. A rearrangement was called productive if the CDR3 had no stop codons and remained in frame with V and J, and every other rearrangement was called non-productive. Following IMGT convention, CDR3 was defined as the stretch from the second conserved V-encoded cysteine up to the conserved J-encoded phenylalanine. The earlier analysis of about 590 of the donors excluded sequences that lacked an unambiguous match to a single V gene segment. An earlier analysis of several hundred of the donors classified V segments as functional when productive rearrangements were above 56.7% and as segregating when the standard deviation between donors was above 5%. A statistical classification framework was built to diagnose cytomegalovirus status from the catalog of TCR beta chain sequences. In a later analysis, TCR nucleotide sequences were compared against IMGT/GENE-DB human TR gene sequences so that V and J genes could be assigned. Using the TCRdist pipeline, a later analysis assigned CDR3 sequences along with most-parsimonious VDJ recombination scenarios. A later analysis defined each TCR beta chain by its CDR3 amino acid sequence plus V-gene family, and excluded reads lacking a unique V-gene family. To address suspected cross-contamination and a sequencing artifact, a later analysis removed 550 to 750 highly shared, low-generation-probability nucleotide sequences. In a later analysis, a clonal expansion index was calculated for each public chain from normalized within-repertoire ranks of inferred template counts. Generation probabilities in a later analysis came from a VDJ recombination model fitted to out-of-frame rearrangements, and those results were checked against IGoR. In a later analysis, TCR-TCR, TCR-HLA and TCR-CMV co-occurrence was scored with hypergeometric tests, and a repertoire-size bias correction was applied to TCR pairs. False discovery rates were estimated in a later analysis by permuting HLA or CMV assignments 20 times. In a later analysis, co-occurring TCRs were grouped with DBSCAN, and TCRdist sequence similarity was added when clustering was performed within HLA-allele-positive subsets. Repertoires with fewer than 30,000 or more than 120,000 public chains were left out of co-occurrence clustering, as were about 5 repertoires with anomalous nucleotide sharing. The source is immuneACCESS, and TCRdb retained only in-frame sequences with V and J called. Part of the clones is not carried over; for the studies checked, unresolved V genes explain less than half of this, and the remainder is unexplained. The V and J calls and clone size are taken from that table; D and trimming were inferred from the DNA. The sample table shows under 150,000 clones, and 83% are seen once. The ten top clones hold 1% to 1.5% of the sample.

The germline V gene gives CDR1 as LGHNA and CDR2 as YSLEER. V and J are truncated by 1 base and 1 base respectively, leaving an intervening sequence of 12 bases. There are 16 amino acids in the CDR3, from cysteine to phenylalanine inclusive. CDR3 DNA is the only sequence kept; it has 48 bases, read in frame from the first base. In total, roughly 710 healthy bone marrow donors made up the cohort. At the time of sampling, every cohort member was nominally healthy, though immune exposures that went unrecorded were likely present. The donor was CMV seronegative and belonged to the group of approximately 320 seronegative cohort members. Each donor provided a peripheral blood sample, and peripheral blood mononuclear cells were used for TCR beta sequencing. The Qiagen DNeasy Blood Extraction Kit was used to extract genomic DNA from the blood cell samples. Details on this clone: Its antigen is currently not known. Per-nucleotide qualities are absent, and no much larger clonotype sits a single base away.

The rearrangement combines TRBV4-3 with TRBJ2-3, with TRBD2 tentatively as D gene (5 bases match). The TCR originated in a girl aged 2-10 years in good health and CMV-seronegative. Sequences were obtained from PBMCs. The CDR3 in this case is CASSQVSVGGTDTQYF. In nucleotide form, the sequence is TGCGCCAGCAGCCAAGTAAGCGTCGGGGGCACAGATACGCAGTATTTT.